The rows below give T cell receptor beta chains drawn from one sample of a study of CD8 T cell repertoires and HIV-1 epitope variants. For these TCRs, the target antigens are not known. Assay used: immunoSEQ multiplex PCR; TCRdb lists only in-frame clones, some missing. The table lists about 2,600 clones, approximately 72% of them singletons. The specimen was cultured CD8+ T cells derived from PBMCs. These receptors were collected from a male donor with HIV. Each CDR3 is given with its conserved first and last residue. The D gene is left open where the match is weak. Size is stated for part of the rows, as once, few or many counts, or as a class when the clone is expanded.

J: TRBJ1-1; size: NA; D: NA; V: TRBV5-4; length: 16; CDR3: CASSSSQVRGDAEAFF; DNA: TGTGCCAGCAGCTCCTCCCAGGTTAGGGGGGACGCTGAAGCTTTCTTT
J: TRBJ1-4; size: few; D: NA; V: TRBV15; length: 14; CDR3: CATSRDRGGEKLFF; DNA: TGTGCCACCAGCAGAGACAGGGGTGGGGAAAAACTGTTTTTT
J: TRBJ2-5; size: few; D: NA; V: TRBV15; length: 14; CDR3: CATSSWTDQETQYF; DNA: TGTGCCACCAGCTCCTGGACGGACCAAGAGACCCAGTACTTC
J: TRBJ2-7; size: NA; D: NA; V: TRBV19; length: 14; CDR3: CASSIGPGPYEQYF; DNA: TGTGCCAGTAGTATAGGACCAGGGCCCTACGAGCAGTACTTC
J: TRBJ2-7; size: NA; D: NA; V: TRBV10-2; length: 16; CDR3: CASRGGWGKGTYEQYF; DNA: TGCGCCAGCAGGGGGGGATGGGGCAAGGGTACCTACGAGCAGTACTTC
J: TRBJ2-7; size: NA; D: NA; V: TRBV5-4; length: 12; CDR3: CASSLASYEQYF; DNA: TGTGCCAGCAGTCTGGCCTCCTACGAGCAGTACTTC
J: TRBJ1-2; size: once; D: TRBD1; V: TRBV18; length: 14; CDR3: CASSPEGGLYGYTF; DNA: TGTGCCAGCTCACCAGAAGGGGGCCTCTATGGCTACACCTTC
J: TRBJ2-1; size: once; D: TRBD2; V: TRBV4-3; length: 15; CDR3: CASSQTSGGATEQFF; DNA: TGCGCCAGCAGCCAAACTAGCGGGGGGGCCACAGAGCAGTTCTTC
J: TRBJ2-3; size: NA; D: TRBD2; V: TRBV5-1; length: 16; CDR3: CASGLGEGPGADTQYF; DNA: TGCGCCAGCGGCTTAGGGGAGGGCCCTGGGGCAGATACGCAGTATTTT
J: TRBJ2-7; size: NA; D: NA; V: TRBV19; length: 15; CDR3: CASSIALGGSYEQYF; DNA: TGTGCCAGTAGTATAGCCCTCGGAGGGTCCTACGAGCAGTACTTC
J: TRBJ2-7; size: NA; D: NA; V: TRBV12-5; length: 12; CDR3: CASGTGIDEQYF; DNA: TGTGCTAGTGGGACTGGGATCGACGAGCAGTACTTC
J: TRBJ2-3; size: once; D: NA; V: TRBV30; length: 15; CDR3: CASISGHSYTDTQYF; DNA: TGTGCGTCCATCTCGGGCCACTCCTACACAGATACGCAGTATTTT
J: TRBJ2-5; size: NA; D: NA; V: TRBV6-6; length: 14; CDR3: CASSPWVTQETQYF; DNA: TGTGCCAGCAGCCCCTGGGTGACACAAGAGACCCAGTACTTC
J: TRBJ1-5; size: NA; D: TRBD1; V: TRBV6-6; length: 14; CDR3: CASSLTGEGQPQHF; DNA: TGTGCCAGCAGTCTTACAGGGGAGGGACAGCCCCAGCATTTT
J: TRBJ2-1; size: NA; D: NA; V: TRBV10-1; length: 12; CDR3: CANRGAYNEQFF; DNA: TGCGCCAACCGCGGCGCCTACAATGAGCAGTTCTTC
J: TRBJ1-1; size: NA; D: NA; V: TRBV28; length: 12; CDR3: CASSLDTTEAFF; DNA: TGTGCCAGCAGTTTAGACACAACTGAAGCTTTCTTT
J: TRBJ1-2; size: NA; D: NA; V: TRBV4-2; length: 12; CDR3: CAGRAGEGGYTF; DNA: TGTGCCGGCAGGGCAGGAGAAGGTGGCTACACCTTC